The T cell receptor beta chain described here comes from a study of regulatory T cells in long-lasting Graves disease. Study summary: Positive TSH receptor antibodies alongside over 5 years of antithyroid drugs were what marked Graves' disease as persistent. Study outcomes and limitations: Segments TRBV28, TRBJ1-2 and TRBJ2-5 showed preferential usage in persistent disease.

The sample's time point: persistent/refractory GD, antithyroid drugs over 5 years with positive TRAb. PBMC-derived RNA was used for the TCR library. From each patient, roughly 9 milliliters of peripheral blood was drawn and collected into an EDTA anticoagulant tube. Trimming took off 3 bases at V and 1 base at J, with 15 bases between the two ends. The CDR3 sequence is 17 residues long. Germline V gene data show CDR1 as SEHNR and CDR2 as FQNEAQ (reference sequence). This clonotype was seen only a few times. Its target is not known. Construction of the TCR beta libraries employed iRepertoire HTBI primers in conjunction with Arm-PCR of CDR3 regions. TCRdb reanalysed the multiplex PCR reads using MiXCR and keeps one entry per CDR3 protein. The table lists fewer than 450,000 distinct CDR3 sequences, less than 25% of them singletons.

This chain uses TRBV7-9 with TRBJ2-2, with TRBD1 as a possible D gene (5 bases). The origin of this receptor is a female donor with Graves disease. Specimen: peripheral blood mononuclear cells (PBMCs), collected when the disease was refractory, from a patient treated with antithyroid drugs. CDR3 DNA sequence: TGTGCCAGCAGCTTGGTACAACAGGTTTGGAACACCGGGGAGCTGTTTTTT. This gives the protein CASSLVQQVWNTGELFF. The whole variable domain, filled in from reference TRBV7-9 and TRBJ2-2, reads DTGVSQNPRHKITKRGQNVTFRCDPISEHNRLYWYRQTLGQGPEFLTYFQNEAQLEKSRLLSDRFSAERPKGSFSTLEIQRTEQGDSAMYLCASSLVQQVWNTGELFFGEGSRLTVL.